The subject of this entry is one T cell receptor (beta chain). Its antigen is unidentified. Runs used v3.0 of the immunoSEQ assay and were done at survey level. The repertoire was sequenced with immunoSEQ multiplex PCR; TCRdb's copy has only in-frame clones and lacks some. The table shows 35,000 or so clones, with about four fifths occurring only once. The source of the sample is a study of long-term antiretroviral therapy in people with HIV. Until DNA extraction, the samples held between roughly 1-10 million cryopreserved PBMC. Whole-study findings and limits: Therapy changes, viral resistance and ART adherence were not documented in the available data. Repertoire dominance by clones expanded before ART was seen at all time points. Post-ART samples showed increased diversity that remained below transplant donor control levels.

The CDR3 is 16 residues long. Germline loops: CDR1 MDHEN, CDR2 SYDVKM. The ends lost 6 bases at V and 10 bases at J; junction bases unmatched: 13. This receptor was taken from a man between 18 and 29 years old with HIV. Material: unsorted PBMCs, obtained 0.4 years before starting antiretroviral therapy. The genes are TRBV28 and TRBJ1-4, with TRBD1 identical over 11 bases. The CDR3 here is CASRPNEGQGGGKLFF. The CDR3 nucleotides read TGTGCCAGCAGGCCTAACGAGGGACAGGGGGGAGGAAAACTGTTTTTT.